These T cell receptor beta chains were read from a single sample in a study of blood T cell repertoires in COVID-19. Libraries were prepared by immunoSEQ multiplex PCR; TCRdb keeps only in-frame clonotypes and omits some of them. This sample yields 350,000 to 450,000 clones, of which less than 85% are seen a single time; 3.5% to 4% belongs to the top ten. Sequences were obtained from peripheral blood. The origin of the receptors is a woman between 18 and 29 years old with acute or convalescent COVID-19. CDR3s include the opening cysteine and the closing phenylalanine or tryptophan. D genes are given only for firm matches. Some rows mark clone size as missing; the rest say once, few, many or name a class of expanded clone.

j_call d_call v_call clone_size cdr3_nt cdr3_aa
TRBJ1-2 NA TRBV28 few TGTGCCAGCAAGTTTCCGGGGAACTATGGCTACACCTTC CASKFPGNYGYTF
TRBJ2-3 NA TRBV19 NA TGTGCCAGTAGTATCCCGGAGCTCACAGATACGCAGTATTTT CASSIPELTDTQYF
TRBJ1-3 TRBD1 TRBV5-1 once TGCGCCAGCAGCCAGACAGGGGGGCACTCTGGAAACACCATATATTTT CASSQTGGHSGNTIYF
TRBJ1-2 TRBD1 TRBV6-1 NA TGTGCCAGCAGTGAAAGGGCAGGGGGCGAGGGGTATGGCTACACCTTC CASSERAGGEGYGYTF
TRBJ2-3 TRBD2 TRBV7-6 once TGTGCCAGCAGCTTGATGGGACTAGCGGGAGGTTGGACAGATACGCAGTATTTT CASSLMGLAGGWTDTQYF
TRBJ2-1 TRBD1 TRBV29-1 NA TGCAGCGTTGAACAGGGGGTCTACAATGAGCAGTTCTTC CSVEQGVYNEQFF
TRBJ2-1 TRBD2 TRBV5-1 NA TGCGCCAGCAGCCTGAACGACATAGCGGGAGTTTCCTACAATGAGCAGTTCTTC CASSLNDIAGVSYNEQFF
TRBJ1-4 NA TRBV28 NA TGTGCCAGCAGCAAAGTCGGGGTTGGTGAAAAACTGTTTTTT CASSKVGVGEKLFF
TRBJ2-1 NA TRBV5-1 NA TGCGCCAGCAGCATACAGGGTTTTTCGGACAATGAGCAGTTCTTC CASSIQGFSDNEQFF
TRBJ2-3 NA TRBV5-1 NA TGCGCCAGCAGCTTGGATGCGGGAATGGATACGCAGTATTTT CASSLDAGMDTQYF
TRBJ1-5 NA TRBV10-3 once TGTGCCATCGGCTCCCCGGAGGGTAGCAATCAGCCCCAGCATTTT CAIGSPEGSNQPQHF
TRBJ2-7 NA TRBV5-6 large TGTGCCAGCAGCTTGGATCCGGGCTCCTACGAGCAGTACTTC CASSLDPGSYEQYF
TRBJ1-2 TRBD1 TRBV15 NA TGTGCCACCCAAGAGACAGGGCCTGGCTACACCTTC CATQETGPGYTF
TRBJ1-5 NA TRBV2 few TGTGCCAGCACAGACACAGGTTCCAATCAGCCCCAGCATTTT CASTDTGSNQPQHF
TRBJ2-2 NA TRBV24-1 NA TGTGCCACCGCCGGGGACACCGGGGAGCTGTTTTTT CATAGDTGELFF
TRBJ1-6 NA TRBV6-5 NA TGTGCCAGCAGTTTATCGGGGACACCCCTCCACTTT CASSLSGTPLHF
TRBJ1-2 TRBD1 TRBV7-3 NA TGTGCCAGCAGCCCCGAGGACAGGGTTGATGGCTACACCTTC CASSPEDRVDGYTF